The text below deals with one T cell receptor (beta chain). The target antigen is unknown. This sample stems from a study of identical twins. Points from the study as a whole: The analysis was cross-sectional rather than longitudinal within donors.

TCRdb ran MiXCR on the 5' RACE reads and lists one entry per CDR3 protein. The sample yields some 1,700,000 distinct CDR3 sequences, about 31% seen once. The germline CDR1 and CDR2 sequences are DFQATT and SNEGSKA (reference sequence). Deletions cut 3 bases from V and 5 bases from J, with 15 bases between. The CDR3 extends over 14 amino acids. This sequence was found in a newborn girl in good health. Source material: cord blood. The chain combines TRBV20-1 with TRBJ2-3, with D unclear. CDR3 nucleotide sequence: TGCAGTGCTAGTCCTAGTGGGTTGAAAGATACGCAGTATTTT. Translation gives CSASPSGLKDTQYF.